The entry below gives a single T cell receptor (beta chain) sequence along with its context. The antigen remains undetermined. V gave up 5 bases and J gave up 1 base, with 15 bases separating them. The germline V gene encodes CDR1 SQVTM and CDR2 ANQGSEA. CDR3 length equals 14 residues. Libraries were prepared by immunoSEQ multiplex PCR; TCRdb keeps only in-frame clonotypes and omits some of them. Here the sample spans some 120,000 clones, about nine tenths being singletons. The entry originates in a study of T cell clones after liver transplantation. Study-wide findings and caveats: Post-transplant time points were not standardized, so conclusions are preliminary.

Source: CD4+ T cells from blood, taken 12 months after liver transplant. V gene TRBV29-1 combines with J gene TRBJ2-7; D remains unclear. This TCR was recovered from a human patient who received a liver transplant. The graft donor may be the source of some T cells. This chain's CDR3 is CSVIRFADSYEQYF. CDR3 nucleotides: TGCAGCGTTATACGTTTTGCAGATTCCTACGAGCAGTACTTC.